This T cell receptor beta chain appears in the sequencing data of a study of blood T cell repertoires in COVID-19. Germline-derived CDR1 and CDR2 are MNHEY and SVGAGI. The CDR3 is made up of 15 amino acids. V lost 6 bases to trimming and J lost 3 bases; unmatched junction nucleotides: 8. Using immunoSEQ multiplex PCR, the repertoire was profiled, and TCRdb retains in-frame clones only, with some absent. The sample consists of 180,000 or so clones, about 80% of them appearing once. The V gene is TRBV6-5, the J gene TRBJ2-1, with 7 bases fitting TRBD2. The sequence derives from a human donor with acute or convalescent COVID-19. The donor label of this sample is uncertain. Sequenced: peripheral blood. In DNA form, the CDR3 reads TGTGCCAGCAGCCCGAGGAGCGGGAACTACAATGAGCAGTTCTTC. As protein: CASSPRSGNYNEQFF.